The 27 T cell receptor beta chains listed next were all sequenced from one sample in a study of CD8 T cells in ankylosing spondylitis. Study-wide findings and caveats: About 8 highly homologous variants made up a TCR beta motif, and this motif appeared characteristic of ankylosing spondylitis blood.

Their antigen targets remain unknown. One entry per CDR3 protein results from TCRdb running MiXCR on the 5' RACE reads. The table shows hundreds of thousands of distinct CDR3 sequences, with roughly a sixth occurring only once. The sample consisted of blood, either unsorted or a sorted T cell fraction (not recorded which). Every receptor here comes from a male donor with ankylosing spondylitis.

In this sample, this clonotype turned up many times. CDR3 in amino acids: CAISTGQGFPYF. CDR3 nucleotides: TGTGCCATCAGTACGGGACAGGGGTTCCCCTACTTC. The chain joins TRBV10-3 to TRBJ2-4, with 10 nucleotides matching TRBD1. The V gene's germline CDR1 is ENHRY and CDR2 SYGVKD. The CDR3 is 12 residues long. Trimming took 5 bases from V and 16 from J; bases not matched to a gene: 8.

There are many counts of this clonotype. V and J are TRBV20-1 and TRBJ2-1, with no clear D. This CDR3 is 11 amino acids long. Germline values: CDR1 DFQATT, CDR2 SNEGSKA (reference sequence). V lost 0 bases and J lost 10, with 7 bases in between. The CDR3, as DNA: TGCAGTGCTAGAGATCTGGGGGAGCAGTTCTTC. Amino acid sequence: CSARDLGEQFF.

This clonotype was picked up a small number of times. This chain joins TRBV6-1 and TRBJ2-3, with 9 bases aligning to TRBD2. V was clipped by 6 bases and J by 2 bases; unmatched bases: 9. CDR3 size: 16 residues. Germline lookup yields CDR1 MNHNS and CDR2 SASEGT. CDR3 protein: CASRLTGGRATDTQYF. The DNA for the CDR3 is TGTGCCAGCAGACTGACTGGCGGGAGGGCCACAGATACGCAGTATTTT.

This clonotype was picked up a small number of times. The chain carries TRBV4-2 and TRBJ1-1, with 7 bases lining up with TRBD1. V was clipped by 4 bases and J by 4 bases; unmatched bases: 6. This CDR3 has 14 amino acids. Germline V gives CDR1 LGHNA, CDR2 YNFKEQ. This chain's CDR3 is CASSPQGDSTEAFF. CDR3 in DNA: TGTGCCAGCAGCCCCCAAGGGGACAGCACTGAAGCTTTCTTT.

In this sample, this clonotype turned up a few times. The chain combines TRBV6-2 or TRBV6-3 with TRBJ1-2; possibly TRBD1 for D (5 bases). Germline V CDR1 and CDR2: MNHEY, SVGEGT. The ends were cut back, 6 bases at V and 3 bases at J, with 11 bases in the middle. There are 13 residues in the CDR3. The CDR3 sequence: CASSKGEYYGYTF. The CDR3 DNA is TGTGCCAGCAGCAAAGGGGAGTACTATGGCTACACCTTC.

Ten or more counts support this clonotype. This chain connects TRBV7-2 to TRBJ2-3; 7 bases match TRBD2. The V gene end was trimmed by 2 bases and the J gene end by 2 bases; junction bases not matched to a gene: 4. The CDR3 covers 15 residues. From germline, CDR1 is SGHTA and CDR2 FQGNSA. The CDR3 spells CASSLRTRDTDTQYF. The CDR3 DNA follows: TGTGCCAGCAGCTTAAGGACTAGAGACACAGATACGCAGTATTTT.

This clonotype was observed a handful of times. The V gene is TRBV5-1, the J gene TRBJ2-7, with TRBD1 identical over 9 bases. Germline CDR1 reads SGHRS; CDR2 reads YFSETQ. V was clipped by 4 bases and J by 7 bases; unmatched bases: 6. The CDR3 sequence is 13 residues long. CDR3 bases: TGCGCCAGCAGCACCGGGACAGGGTGGGAGCAGTACTTC. It encodes CASSTGTGWEQYF.

V and J are TRBV27 and TRBJ1-4; no firm D call. V was trimmed by 3 bases and J by 8 bases, leaving 10 bases between them. The CDR3 totals 13 residues. Looked up from germline, CDR1 is MNHEY and CDR2 is SMNVEV (reference sequence). This CDR3 reads CASSFRVREKLFF. CDR3 coding DNA: TGTGCCAGCAGTTTCCGGGTACGCGAAAAACTGTTTTTT.

The chain employs TRBV12-3 or TRBV12-4 and TRBJ2-1; 8 bases match TRBD2. The CDR3 is 13 residues long. V shed 5 bases, J shed 7 bases, and the junction held 4 bases outside the gene matches. The DNA for the CDR3 is TGTGCCAGCAGTCGGGGGGGGCCAAATGAGCAGTTCTTC. Amino acids: CASSRGGPNEQFF.

The genes are TRBV7-2 and TRBJ2-1, with TRBD2 identical over 12 bases. The CDR3 length is 13 residues. Germline CDR1 reads SGHTA; CDR2 reads FQGNSA. Losses at the gene ends were 5 bases for V and 11 bases for J; bases not matched to a gene: 4. Here the CDR3 DNA reads TGTGCCAGCAGCCGGACTAGCGGGGCTAAGCAGTTCTTC. This translates into CASSRTSGAKQFF.

The chain joins TRBV2 to TRBJ2-7; D might be TRBD1 or TRBD2, each matching 5 bases. V gave up 3 bases and J gave up 3 bases, with 12 bases separating them. The V gene's germline CDR1 is SNHLY and CDR2 FYNNEI. The CDR3 loop spans 14 amino acids. The CDR3 DNA sequence: TGTGCCAGCAGTGAGGGGGTACCCAGCTACGAGCAGTACTTC. Translated: CASSEGVPSYEQYF.

In its sample, this clonotype was seen a few times. The chain has TRBV29-1 and TRBJ2-1; TRBD2 is a possible D gene (6 bases). The V gene's germline CDR1 is SQVTM and CDR2 ANQGSEA. This CDR3 spans 14 amino acids. V lost 5 bases to trimming and J lost 2 bases, with 13 bases between them. The CDR3 DNA is TGCAGCGTTTCACGGGACTGGACCTACAATGAGCAGTTCTTC. Translation gives CSVSRDWTYNEQFF.

J is TRBJ1-2 and V is TRBV28, with D maybe TRBD1 (6 bases). Trimming left V 5 bases short and J 4 bases short, with 17 bases between. Germline V lookup: CDR1 MDHEN, CDR2 SYDVKM. The CDR3 is 15 amino acids. CDR3 protein: CASSRQATMGYGYTF. CDR3 coding DNA: TGTGCCAGCAGTCGACAGGCCACGATGGGCTATGGCTACACCTTC.

The V and J genes are TRBV6-1 and TRBJ2-5; 7 bases line up with TRBD1. Germline CDR1 is MNHNS and CDR2 is SASEGT. The CDR3 spans 15 residues. J was trimmed by 5 bases and V by 5 bases; bases with no gene match: 11. The CDR3 here is CASSPRQGWRETQYF. CDR3 nucleotides: TGTGCCAGCAGTCCACGACAGGGTTGGAGGGAGACCCAGTACTTC.

The gene calls are TRBV12-3 or TRBV12-4 and TRBJ2-1, with TRBD1 matching 9 bases. Trimming cost V 4 bases and J 6 bases; bases outside gene matches: 7. The CDR3 sequence is 15 residues long. In DNA form, the CDR3 reads TGTGCCAGCAGTTGGACAGGGGCCAGGGTCAATGAGCAGTTCTTC. This codes for CASSWTGARVNEQFF.

There are many counts of this clonotype. The rearrangement links TRBV4-1 to TRBJ1-4; 8 bases match TRBD1. The CDR3 spans 17 residues. J gave up 4 bases and V 3 bases, and 10 bases lay outside the gene matches. Germline V gene data show CDR1 as MGHRA and CDR2 as YSYEKL. The CDR3 loop is CASSQTFRQGHNEKLFF. CDR3 nucleotide sequence: TGCGCCAGCAGCCAGACTTTCAGACAGGGGCATAATGAAAAACTGTTTTTT.

This clonotype occurred a few times. This chain connects TRBV28 to TRBJ1-5; no reliable D call. V was pared by 6 bases and J by 3 bases, with 9 bases between. CDR1 and CDR2 (germline): MDHEN, SYDVKM. The CDR3 is 13 residues long. The DNA of the CDR3 is TGTGCCAGCAGCCACGGCCCCAATCAGCCCCAGCATTTT. Translating gives CASSHGPNQPQHF.

This clonotype has just a few counts. V and J are TRBV6-5 and TRBJ1-1; 7 bases match TRBD1. Per the germline V gene, CDR1 is MNHEY and CDR2 is SVGAGI. Trimming cost V 2 bases and J 1 base; bases outside gene matches: 4. There are 15 residues in the CDR3. The CDR3 is CASSYEGARNTEAFF. CDR3 coding DNA: TGTGCCAGCAGTTACGAGGGGGCGCGGAACACTGAAGCTTTCTTT.

This sequence joins TRBV7-2 and TRBJ1-1; TRBD1 matches at 7 bases. This CDR3 spans 12 amino acids. Germline CDR1 SGHTA, CDR2 FQGNSA. V was clipped by 5 bases and J by 14 bases; unmatched bases: 11. The chain's CDR3 is CASSHRTGPLFF. The DNA for the CDR3 is TGTGCCAGCAGCCACAGGACAGGACCCTTATTCTTT.

This chain joins TRBV3-1 and TRBJ1-4, with TRBD1 identical over 8 bases. The V gene's germline CDR1 is LGHDT and CDR2 YNNKEL (reference sequence). V lost 2 bases to trimming and J lost 6 bases; unmatched junction nucleotides: 2. This CDR3 comprises 14 residues. CDR3 in DNA: TGTGCCAGCAGCCAAACAGGGGGGGATGAAAAACTGTTTTTT. It encodes CASSQTGGDEKLFF.

The CDR3 sequence is CASSFSGPYGYTF. CDR3 DNA: TGTGCCAGCAGCTTCTCGGGACCTTATGGCTACACCTTC. The chain couples TRBV5-5 to TRBJ1-2, with a weak D call TRBD1 (5 bases). Germline V lookup: CDR1 SGHKS, CDR2 YYEKEE (reference sequence). The CDR3 consists of 13 residues. V lost 2 bases to trimming and J lost 5 bases, with 10 bases between them.

The chain joins TRBV20-1 to TRBJ1-1, with a possible D match to TRBD1 (5 bases). The CDR3 totals 15 residues. V lost 2 bases, J lost 3 bases, and 16 bases lay in between. Germline loops: CDR1 DFQATT, CDR2 SNEGSKA (reference sequence). DNA of the CDR3: TGCAGTGCTAGACCCGAGAGGGGCAGGGACACTGAAGCTTTCTTT. Translating gives CSARPERGRDTEAFF.

The V and J genes are TRBV5-6 and TRBJ1-1; D unresolved. Germline V gene sequence: CDR1 SGHDT, CDR2 YYEEEE. The CDR3 consists of 17 residues. V lost 0 bases and J lost 0, with 15 bases in between. CDR3 in DNA: TGTGCCAGCAGCTTGGTATCCAAGAAGTTGGTGAACACTGAAGCTTTCTTT. Its protein product is CASSLVSKKLVNTEAFF.

In its sample, this clonotype was seen a few times. The chain joins TRBV10-3 to TRBJ2-1; 8 nucleotides match TRBD2. There are 15 residues in the CDR3. Germline loops: CDR1 ENHRY, CDR2 SYGVKD. J was trimmed by 0 bases and V by 4 bases; bases with no gene match: 2. CDR3 sequence (DNA): TGTGCCATCAGTGGCCTAGCGGGCTCCTACAATGAGCAGTTCTTC. It translates to CAISGLAGSYNEQFF.

The V call is TRBV7-2, the J call TRBJ2-6, with no clear D. In germline, CDR1 is SGHTA, CDR2 FQGNSA. This CDR3 region has 15 residues. V was cut by 2 bases and J by 0 bases, with 5 bases left in between. The CDR3 region has the DNA TGTGCCAGCAGCTTATACGGCTCTGGGGCCAACGTCCTGACTTTC. Its protein product is CASSLYGSGANVLTF. The full variable domain, its missing parts supplied by reference TRBV7-2 and TRBJ2-6, is GAGVSQSPSNKVTEKGKDVELRCDPISGHTALYWYRQSLGQGLEFLIYFQGNSAPDKSGLPSDRFSAERTGGSVSTLTIQRTQQEDSAVYLCASSLYGSGANVLTFGAGSRLTVL.

V and J are TRBV14 and TRBJ1-5; TRBD1 matches 9 bases. This CDR3 region has 18 residues. Trimming at V came to 0 bases and at J to 1 base, leaving 7 bases not matched to a gene. Germline V CDR1 and CDR2: SGHDN, FVKESK. CDR3 DNA: TGTGCCAGCAGCCAAGATCAACAGGGGGCTATCAGCAATCAGCCCCAGCATTTT. Translation gives CASSQDQQGAISNQPQHF.

This clonotype has more than one count but fewer than ten. J is TRBJ1-2 and V is TRBV29-1; tentative D call: TRBD1 (5 bases). The CDR3 extends over 14 amino acids. Trimming shortened V by 3 bases and J by 1 base, and 12 bases separated the two germline ends. Germline CDR1 and CDR2: SQVTM and ANQGSEA. CDR3 sequence: CSVDAGALNYGYTF. The CDR3, as DNA: TGCAGCGTTGACGCCGGGGCTCTTAACTATGGCTACACCTTC.